This is a list of T cell receptor beta chains from one sample in a study of T-cell reconstitution after alpha-beta-depleted transplantation in children. TCRdb fed the PCR reads into MiXCR, producing one record per CDR3 protein. The data contain hundreds of thousands of distinct CDR3 sequences, 13% of them seen just once; the ten biggest clones take up around 2.2%. The source material was PBMCs, mostly from graft donor cells, sampled 360 days after TCRalphabeta/CD19-depleted stem cell transplant. Every receptor here comes from a male patient under 18 who had a stem cell transplant for acute myeloid leukemia, so the T cells may come from the graft donor. The CDR3 runs from the conserved cysteine through the conserved F or W. A D gene is named only where the DNA matches it firmly.

d_call	v_call	j_call	cdr3_aa
TRBD1	TRBV4-2	TRBJ2-7	CASSRDRPSSYEQYF
TRBD1	TRBV10-2	TRBJ2-1	CASSETGQGTLQFF
.	TRBV12-5	TRBJ2-1	CASGLTGSSYNEQFF
TRBD1	TRBV12-3/TRBV12-4	TRBJ2-7	CASSFRDRGEQYF
TRBD1	TRBV3-1	TRBJ2-7	CASRDTGVYEQYF
.	TRBV21-1	TRBJ2-5	CASSTGDSGRWETQYF
TRBD2	TRBV2	TRBJ2-3	CASSKLAGVRGTDTQYF
TRBD2	TRBV28	TRBJ2-3	CASSLGVAGVGDTQYF
.	TRBV29-1	TRBJ2-3	CSVPGLGAADTQYF
TRBD2	TRBV29-1	TRBJ2-1	CSVLRTSGYNEQFF
TRBD1	TRBV24-1	TRBJ1-5	CATSDFDRGVNQPQHF
TRBD2	TRBV12-3/TRBV12-4	TRBJ2-7	CASSQASGTITYEQYF
.	TRBV24-1	TRBJ2-7	CATSDSGGRYYEQYF
.	TRBV4-1	TRBJ2-2	CASMGLNTGELFF
.	TRBV5-6	TRBJ2-7	CASSPMRDSGKSYEQYF
.	TRBV6-4	TRBJ2-3	CASSDVRGDTQYF
TRBD1	TRBV6-5	TRBJ1-2	CASSNGQASLGYGYTF
.	TRBV7-2	TRBJ2-7	CASSLGTPLYEQYF
TRBD2	TRBV6-5	TRBJ2-2	CASSYGPERGNTGELFF
TRBD2	TRBV30	TRBJ2-4	CAWSVAGGVNF
TRBD2	TRBV28	TRBJ2-3	CASSYHRLAGSTDTQYF
.	TRBV5-5	TRBJ1-1	CASSLSFRIDTEAFF
.	TRBV29-1	TRBJ2-7	CSVLERSYEQYF
.	TRBV6-2/TRBV6-3	TRBJ2-4	CASSYPRTLAKNIQYF
.	TRBV21-1	TRBJ2-7	CASSNKLDGREQYF
.	TRBV15	TRBJ2-5	CATSSREVETQYF
.	TRBV27	TRBJ2-7	CASRRIGLYEQYF
.	TRBV30	TRBJ2-7	CAWTRRGGPYEQYF
TRBD2	TRBV6-2/TRBV6-3	TRBJ2-1	CASSPRGGLAQFF
TRBD1	TRBV18	TRBJ1-2	CASSPSGQGKPNYGYTF
.	TRBV20-1	TRBJ2-2	CSARDPERGELFF
.	TRBV6-5	TRBJ1-2	CASSYSDLTVLYGYTF
.	TRBV7-9	TRBJ1-2	CASSLVNYGYTF
.	TRBV15	TRBJ2-4	CATNGPILAKNIQYF
.	TRBV6-5	TRBJ2-7	CASSWGWNYEQYF
TRBD2	TRBV9	TRBJ2-1	CASSFRTSGGGNEQFF
.	TRBV27	TRBJ1-6	CASRVQAWVINSPLHF
TRBD1	TRBV27	TRBJ2-7	CASSPGTGPSYEQYF
.	TRBV7-3	TRBJ2-2	CASGLSWHTGELFF
.	TRBV29-1	TRBJ2-2	CSVEEGSGLKDTGELFF
TRBD2	TRBV20-1	TRBJ2-2	CSAGLVTNTGELFF
.	TRBV18	TRBJ2-7	CASSPWPGTYEQYF
.	TRBV5-6	TRBJ2-3	CASSLVLPTDTQYF
.	TRBV5-1	TRBJ2-4	CASSLFAVAKNIQYF
TRBD2	TRBV29-1	TRBJ2-7	CSVLPGGAYEQYF
.	TRBV18	TRBJ2-1	CASSPWTDPYNEQFF
TRBD2	TRBV5-1	TRBJ2-1	CASSIRLAGGSYNEQFF
TRBD2	TRBV20-1	TRBJ2-1	CSGLAGGASSYNEQFF
.	TRBV10-3	TRBJ1-5	CAISEQGRNQPQHF
TRBD2	TRBV18	TRBJ2-4	CASSYSSGTLAKNIQYF
TRBD2	TRBV7-9	TRBJ2-7	CASSPLAGVHEQYF
.	TRBV11-3	TRBJ2-7	CASSSNSGAYEQYF
.	TRBV20-1	TRBJ2-7	CSASSLRDEQYF
.	TRBV20-1	TRBJ2-7	CSALRTDPSGGEQYF
TRBD2	TRBV20-1	TRBJ2-2	CSARDLDKREYVGELFF
TRBD1	TRBV2	TRBJ2-7	CASSLYRDRGSYEQYF
.	TRBV29-1	TRBJ2-3	CSVEDSITDTQYF